This T cell receptor (beta chain) comes out of a study of glioma-infiltrating T cells. Findings and caveats of the study: Very few CDR3 sequences were shared between tissue and blood.

For this clonotype: As yet, its antigen is unknown.

TCR alpha and beta CDR3 regions were amplified from RNA using iRepertoire nested multiplex PCR. TCRdb processed the multiplex PCR reads anew with MiXCR; each CDR3 protein has one entry. The sample carries about 380,000 distinct CDR3 sequences, about 40% recorded once. Trimming stripped 3 bases from V and 0 bases from J, with 12 bases between. Germline V lookup: CDR1 DFQATT, CDR2 SNEGSKA (reference sequence). This CDR3 is 15 amino acids long. Sequencing input: glioma tissue, nonneoplastic brain tissue, or PBMCs (not recorded which). The chain combines TRBV20-1 with TRBJ2-1; D is undetermined. This TCR was recovered from a human donor with low-grade glioma or glioblastoma, undergoing nonglioma brain surgery, or in good health (not recorded which). CDR3 nucleotides: TGCAGTGCTAGCCCCTACCGGAGCTCCTACAATGAGCAGTTCTTC. The encoded protein is CSASPYRSSYNEQFF.